One and the same sample provided the 23 T cell receptor beta chains below, sequenced in a study of glioma-infiltrating T cells after dendritic cell vaccination. Produced via immunoSEQ multiplex PCR; TCRdb's table is partial and in-frame only. Of tens of thousands of clones in the sample, 85% to 90% were seen once. This material consisted of blood, taken before dendritic cell vaccination. These TCRs come from a human donor with glioblastoma.

This clone was seen a few times. This chain uses TRBV4-1 with TRBJ1-3, with TRBD1 matching over 9 bases. Germline trimming cut 3 bases from V and 0 bases from J; bases unmatched to any gene: 12. The CDR3 sequence is 19 residues long. CDR1 is MGHRA and CDR2 is YSYEKL in the germline V gene. CDR3 nucleotides: TGCGCCAGCAGCCACACGGTCCCGGGACAGGGATCCTCTGGAAACACCATATATTTT. Protein: CASSHTVPGQGSSGNTIYF.

V and J are TRBV5-1 and TRBJ1-2, with a tentative D call TRBD1 (5 bases). V was shortened by 4 bases and J by 2 bases, with 12 bases between the two germline ends. From germline, CDR1 is SGHRS and CDR2 YFSETQ. This CDR3 region has 14 residues. The CDR3 DNA follows: TGCGCCAGCAGCGGCGGGGGGGGGAACTATGGCTACACCTTC. Translating gives CASSGGGGNYGYTF. Combining the CDR3 with reference TRBV5-1 and TRBJ1-2 gives the whole variable domain KAGVTQTPRYLIKTRGQQVTLSCSPISGHRSVSWYQQTPGQGLQFLFEYFSETQRNKGNFPGRFSGRQFSNSRSEMNVSTLELGDSALYLCASSGGGGNYGYTFGSGTRLTVV.

This clone was recorded only once. V and J are TRBV5-1 and TRBJ1-4, with TRBD1 matching 9 bases. CDR1 is SGHRS, CDR2 YFSETQ, per germline. The CDR3 has 15 residues. With V trimmed by 0 bases and J by 5 bases, 2 bases remained unmatched. The CDR3 DNA reads as TGCGCCAGCAGCTTGGAGGGGACAGGGAATGAAAAACTGTTTTTT. It codes for CASSLEGTGNEKLFF.

The chain couples TRBV5-1 to TRBJ2-1, with D possibly matching TRBD1 (6 bases). The CDR3 spans 15 residues. With 0 bases removed from V and 6 bases from J, the gap between germline ends came to 13 bases. CDR1 SGHRS and CDR2 YFSETQ come from the germline V gene. CDR3 sequence (DNA): TGCGCCAGCAGCTTGGGAGGCGTAGGGGGCAATGAGCAGTTCTTC. Protein product: CASSLGGVGGNEQFF.

The chain uses TRBV5-1 and TRBJ2-3, with D possibly TRBD1 on 6 matching bases. V lost 7 bases, J lost 2 bases, and 14 bases lay in between. The CDR3 extends over 14 amino acids. Per the germline V gene, CDR1 is SGHRS and CDR2 is YFSETQ. In nucleotides, the CDR3 is TGCGCCAGCTCCATACAGGGATTCACAGATACGCAGTATTTT. It yields the protein CASSIQGFTDTQYF.

A word on this clone: The sample contains more than one DNA sequence encoding this CDR3. The chain uses TRBV19 and TRBJ2-3, with D perhaps matching TRBD1 (7 bases). The CDR3 is 14 residues long. The germline V and J ends were trimmed by 6 bases and 2 bases, with 12 bases remaining between them. In germline, CDR1 is LNHDA, CDR2 SQIVND (reference sequence). The CDR3 DNA is TGTGCCAGTAGGGGAGGACAGGCCACAGATACGCAGTATTTT. Translation: CASRGGQATDTQYF.

V usage is TRBV5-1 and J usage is TRBJ2-5, with D tentatively TRBD2 (7 bases). Trimming left V 3 bases short and J 2 bases short, with 11 bases between. The CDR3 length is 14 residues. CDR1 is SGHRS, CDR2 YFSETQ, per germline. The CDR3 spells CASSWGRGQETQYF. In DNA, the CDR3 is TGCGCCAGCAGCTGGGGGCGGGGGCAAGAGACCCAGTACTTC.

This chain uses TRBV10-3 with TRBJ2-7, with TRBD1 as a possible D gene (6 bases). V lost 6 bases and J lost 6, with 12 bases in between. Per the germline V gene, CDR1 is ENHRY and CDR2 is SYGVKD. The CDR3 is 12 amino acids. The CDR3 spells CAISRGSGEQYF. The CDR3 nucleotides read TGTGCCATCAGCAGGGGAAGCGGCGAGCAGTACTTC.

V and J are TRBV19 and TRBJ2-5; 9 bases agree with TRBD1. The germline CDR1 and CDR2 sequences are LNHDA and SQIVND (reference sequence). The CDR3 sequence is 15 residues long. J gave up 5 bases and V 2 bases, and 6 bases lay outside the gene matches. Here the CDR3 DNA reads TGTGCCAGTAGTATAACCGGGACAGGGCAGGAGACCCAGTACTTC. Translating it yields CASSITGTGQETQYF.

The chain couples TRBV5-4 to TRBJ2-5; weak D call: TRBD1 (6 bases). The end of the DNA fits TRBJ2-7 better, so the J call may be wrong. This CDR3 is built from 13 residues. CDR1 and CDR2 from the germline V gene are SGHNT and YYREEE (reference sequence). CDR3 bases: TGTGCCAGCAGCCAGGGGCGAAGCTACGAGCAGTACTTC. Protein product: CASSQGRSYEQYF.

The rearrangement links TRBV15 to TRBJ1-1; D ambiguous. Germline CDR1 LNHNV, CDR2 YYDKDF (reference sequence). This CDR3 has 16 amino acids. V was cut by 0 bases and J by 4 bases, with 15 bases left in between. CDR3 coding DNA: TGTGCCACCAGCAGAGATCTGCGGGGATACGGCACTGAAGCTTTCTTT. It yields the protein CATSRDLRGYGTEAFF.

The chain links TRBV30 to TRBJ2-7, with 9 bases matching TRBD1. The CDR3 consists of 15 residues. The germline V gene encodes CDR1 GTSNPN and CDR2 SVGIG (reference sequence). Trimming removed 0 bases from V and 6 bases from J; junction bases left unmatched: 9. The CDR3 loop is CAWSVGDRVASEQYF. The CDR3, as DNA: TGTGCCTGGAGTGTAGGGGACAGGGTCGCCTCCGAGCAGTACTTC.

This sequence joins TRBV29-1 and TRBJ1-1, with 8 nucleotides matching TRBD1. V dropped 1 base and J dropped 7; count of bases not matched to a gene: 5. The CDR3 loop spans 13 amino acids. Germline V lookup: CDR1 SQVTM, CDR2 ANQGSEA. The CDR3 loop is CSVEGGQGSEAFF. CDR3 in DNA: TGCAGCGTTGAAGGCGGACAGGGTAGTGAAGCTTTCTTT.

The V call is TRBV9, the J call TRBJ1-1, with 10 bases lining up with TRBD1. The CDR3 is made up of 15 amino acids. Germline CDR1 reads SGDLS; CDR2 reads YYNGEE. Trimming cost V 4 bases and J 1 base; bases outside gene matches: 4. The CDR3 DNA sequence: TGTGCCAGCAGCCCACGGACAGGGGGGAACACTGAAGCTTTCTTT. Translated, it gives CASSPRTGGNTEAFF.

V gene TRBV9 combines with J gene TRBJ2-5, with D maybe TRBD2 (5 bases). The CDR3 sequence is 14 residues long. Germline CDR1 reads SGDLS; CDR2 reads YYNGEE. V was trimmed by 7 bases and J by 4 bases, leaving 17 bases between them. The CDR3 nucleotides are TGTGCCAGCGCCAGCCCCGGAGGTCTAGAGACCCAGTACTTC. It specifies CASASPGGLETQYF.

The V and J genes are TRBV30 and TRBJ1-4; tentatively, D is TRBD1 (5 bases). This CDR3 comprises 14 residues. V was clipped by 3 bases and J by 7 bases, with 15 bases between them. CDR1 is GTSNPN and CDR2 is SVGIG in the germline V gene (reference sequence). CDR3: CAWRFGGDGEKLFF. CDR3 sequence (DNA): TGTGCCTGGAGATTCGGGGGAGACGGTGAAAAACTGTTTTTT.

In DNA form, the CDR3 reads TGTGCCAGCAGCATACTAGCGGGGGGGCCAAATGAGCAGTTCTTC. As protein: CASSILAGGPNEQFF. V is TRBV9 and J is TRBJ2-1; 13 bases map to TRBD2. The CDR3 has 15 amino acids. Germline-derived CDR1 and CDR2 are SGDLS and YYNGEE. With 4 bases clipped from V and 7 bases from J, the junction kept 5 bases outside the gene matches.

Worth noting for this clone: Within the sample, other DNA sequences also encode this same CDR3. The chain joins TRBV6-1 to TRBJ1-6, with 10 bases matching TRBD1. The germline V gene encodes CDR1 MNHNS and CDR2 SASEGT. Trimming removed 6 bases from V and 10 bases from J; junction bases left unmatched: 6. There are 14 residues in the CDR3. CDR3 DNA sequence: TGTGCCAGCAGCGCGGACAGGGGGAGATCACCCCTCCACTTT. Translating it yields CASSADRGRSPLHF.

The genes are TRBV11-3 and TRBJ1-4; no clear D. In germline, CDR1 is SGHNT, CDR2 YENEEA. The CDR3 has 12 residues. With 1 base removed from V and 7 bases from J, the gap between germline ends came to 4 bases. The CDR3: CASSLVSEKLFF. Here the CDR3 DNA reads TGTGCCAGCAGCTTAGTATCTGAAAAACTGTTTTTT.

V is TRBV21-1 and J is TRBJ1-2. TRBV21-1 is listed as a pseudogene. The CDR3 is 14 residues long. The CDR3 nucleotides read TGTGCCAGCAGCAAAAAGGGAGGGGCGGGTGGCTACACCTTC. Translation: CASSKKGGAGGYTF.

The chain carries TRBV10-3 and TRBJ2-7, with TRBD2 identical over 13 bases. V lost 7 bases to trimming and J lost 2 bases; unmatched junction nucleotides: 17. Germline CDR1 reads ENHRY; CDR2 reads SYGVKD. The CDR3 is made up of 19 amino acids. The CDR3 reads CAIKSSGLAGASSAYEQYF. The CDR3 DNA reads TGTGCCATCAAGTCGAGCGGACTAGCGGGAGCGTCCTCTGCCTACGAGCAGTACTTC.

The chain's CDR3 is CASSLEGLYEQYF. Here the CDR3 DNA reads TGTGCCAGCAGCTTAGAGGGCCTCTACGAGCAGTACTTC. This chain uses TRBV11-3 with TRBJ2-7; D remains unclear. Trimming took off 0 bases at V and 3 bases at J, with 6 bases between the two ends. Germline CDR1 is SGHNT and CDR2 is YENEEA. The CDR3 consists of 13 residues.

This clone is a singleton in its sample. The rearrangement links TRBV10-2 to TRBJ2-4; 13 nucleotides match TRBD2. Germline CDR1 and CDR2: WSHSY and SAAADI. The CDR3 contains 17 residues. V trimming: 5 bases; J trimming: 0 bases; junction bases outside the gene matches: 4. CDR3 residues: CASSRTSGGPAKNIQYF. The CDR3 DNA reads TGCGCCAGCAGTAGGACTAGCGGGGGCCCAGCCAAAAACATTCAGTACTTC.